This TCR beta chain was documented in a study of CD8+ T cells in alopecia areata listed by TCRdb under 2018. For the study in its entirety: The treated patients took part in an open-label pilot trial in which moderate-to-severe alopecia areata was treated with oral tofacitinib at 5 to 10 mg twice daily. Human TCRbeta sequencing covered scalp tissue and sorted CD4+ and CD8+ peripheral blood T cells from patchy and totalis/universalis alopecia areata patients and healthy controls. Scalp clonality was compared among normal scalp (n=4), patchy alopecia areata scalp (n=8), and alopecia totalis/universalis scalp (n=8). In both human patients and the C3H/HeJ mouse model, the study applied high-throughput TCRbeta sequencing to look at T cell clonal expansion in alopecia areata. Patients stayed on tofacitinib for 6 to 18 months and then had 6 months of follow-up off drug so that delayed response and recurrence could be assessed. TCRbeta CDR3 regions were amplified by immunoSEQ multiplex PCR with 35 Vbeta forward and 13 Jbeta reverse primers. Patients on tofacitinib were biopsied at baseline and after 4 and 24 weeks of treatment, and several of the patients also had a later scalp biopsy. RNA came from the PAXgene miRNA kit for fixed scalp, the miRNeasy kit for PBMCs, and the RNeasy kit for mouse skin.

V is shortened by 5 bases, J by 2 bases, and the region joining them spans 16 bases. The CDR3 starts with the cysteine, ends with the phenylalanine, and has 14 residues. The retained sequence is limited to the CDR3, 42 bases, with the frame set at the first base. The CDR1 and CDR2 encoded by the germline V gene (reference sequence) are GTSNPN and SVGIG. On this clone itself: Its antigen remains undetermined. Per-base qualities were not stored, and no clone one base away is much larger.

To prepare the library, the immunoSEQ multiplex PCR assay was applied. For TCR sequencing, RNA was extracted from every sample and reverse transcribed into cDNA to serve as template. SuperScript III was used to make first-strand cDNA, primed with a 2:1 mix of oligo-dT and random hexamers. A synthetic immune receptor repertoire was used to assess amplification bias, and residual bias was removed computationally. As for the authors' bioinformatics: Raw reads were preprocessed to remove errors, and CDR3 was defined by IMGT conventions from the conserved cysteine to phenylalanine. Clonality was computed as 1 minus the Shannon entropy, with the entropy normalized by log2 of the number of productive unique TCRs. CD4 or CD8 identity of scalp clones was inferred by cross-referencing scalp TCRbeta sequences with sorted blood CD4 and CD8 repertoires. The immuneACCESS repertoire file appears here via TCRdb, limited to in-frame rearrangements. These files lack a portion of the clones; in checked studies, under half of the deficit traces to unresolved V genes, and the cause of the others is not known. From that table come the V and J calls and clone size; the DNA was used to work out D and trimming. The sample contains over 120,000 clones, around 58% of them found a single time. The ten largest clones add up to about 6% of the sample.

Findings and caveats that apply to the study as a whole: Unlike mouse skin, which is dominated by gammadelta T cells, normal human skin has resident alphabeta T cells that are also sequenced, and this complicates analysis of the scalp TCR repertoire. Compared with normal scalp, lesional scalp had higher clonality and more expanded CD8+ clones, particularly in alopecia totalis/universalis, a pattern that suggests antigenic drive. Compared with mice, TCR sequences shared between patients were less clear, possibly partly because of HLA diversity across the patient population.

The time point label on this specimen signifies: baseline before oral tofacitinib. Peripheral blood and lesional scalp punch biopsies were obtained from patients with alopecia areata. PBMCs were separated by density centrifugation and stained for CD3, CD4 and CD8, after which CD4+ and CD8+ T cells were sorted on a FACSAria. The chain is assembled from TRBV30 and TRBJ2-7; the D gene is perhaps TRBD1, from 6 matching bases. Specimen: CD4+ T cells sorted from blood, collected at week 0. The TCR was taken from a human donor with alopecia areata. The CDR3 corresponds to CAWGPTGLPYEQYF. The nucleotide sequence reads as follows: TGTGCCTGGGGGCCTACAGGGTTACCCTACGAGCAGTACTTC.